The 10 T cell receptor beta chains below come from one sample, sequenced in a study of patients and donors after allogeneic stem cell transplantation. TCRdb itself ran the RT-PCR reads through MiXCR, one entry per CDR3 protein. The table has roughly 880,000 distinct CDR3 sequences, under 20% seen once. The sample was blood, either unsorted or a sorted T cell fraction (not recorded which). The receptor set was obtained from a human donor who was either an allogeneic HSCT recipient or a stem cell or donor lymphocyte infusion donor (not recorded which). It is not recorded whose cells these are; they may come from a transplant donor.

In this sample, this clonotype turned up many times. This chain links TRBV24-1 with TRBJ1-5, with 7 bases fitting TRBD1. Germline V gives CDR1 KGHDR, CDR2 SFDVKD. After removal of 4 bases from V and 4 bases from J, the junction contained 9 bases not matched to a gene. The length of the CDR3 is 16 residues. CDR3 nucleotide sequence: TGTGCCACCAGTGACCCTCGACAGGGAGGAAATCAGCCCCAGCATTTT. As protein: CATSDPRQGGNQPQHF.

The chain has TRBV20-1 and TRBJ1-2, with D perhaps matching TRBD1 (6 bases). Germline CDR1 DFQATT, CDR2 SNEGSKA (reference sequence). The CDR3 runs 14 residues. V lost 6 bases to trimming and J lost 7 bases, with 21 bases between them. Written as DNA, the CDR3 is TGCAGTGCCGGTGGTAATAGGGGGACGGGTGGCTACACCTTC. Its translation is CSAGGNRGTGGYTF.

This clonotype was counted only a few times. The rearrangement links TRBV5-1 to TRBJ2-3; a possible D gene is TRBD2 (5 bases). The length of the CDR3 is 16 residues. Germline CDR1 and CDR2: SGHRS and YFSETQ. V was trimmed by 0 bases and J by 1 base, leaving 12 bases between them. This CDR3 reads CASSLGGSRGTDTQYF. The CDR3 bases are TGCGCCAGCAGCTTGGGCGGCTCGCGGGGCACAGATACGCAGTATTTT.

A few counts support this clonotype. V is TRBV20-1 and J is TRBJ1-1, with TRBD1 identical over 8 bases. The germline V gene has CDR1 DFQATT and CDR2 SNEGSKA (reference sequence). J gave up 0 bases and V 3 bases, and 9 bases lay outside the gene matches. The CDR3 contains 16 residues. CDR3 residues: CSASQPGGGMNTEAFF. The CDR3 DNA reads TGCAGTGCTAGCCAGCCAGGGGGCGGCATGAACACTGAAGCTTTCTTT.

V gene TRBV12-3 or TRBV12-4 combines with J gene TRBJ1-5; a weak D match, TRBD1 (5 bases). This CDR3 is 14 amino acids long. V shed 2 bases and J shed 5 bases, with 10 bases lying between them. The CDR3 sequence is CASSLQGRYQPQHF. In DNA, the CDR3 is TGTGCCAGCAGTTTACAGGGCCGGTATCAGCCCCAGCATTTT.

This clonotype was found many times. This chain links TRBV7-9 with TRBJ2-1, with D possibly matching TRBD2 (5 bases). The CDR3 is made up of 11 amino acids. V lost 4 bases to trimming and J lost 10 bases, with 8 bases between them. The germline V gene has CDR1 SEHNR and CDR2 FQNEAQ (reference sequence). CDR3 residues: CASSSSREQFF. CDR3 sequence (DNA): TGTGCCAGCAGCTCTAGCAGAGAGCAGTTCTTC.

V is TRBV9 and J is TRBJ2-1; 9 nucleotides align to TRBD1. CDR1 is SGDLS, CDR2 YYNGEE, per germline. The CDR3 covers 15 residues. V was pared by 2 bases and J by 3 bases, with 3 bases of the junction left unmatched. The CDR3 spells CASSVWDRDYNEQFF. The CDR3 nucleotides read TGTGCCAGCAGCGTGTGGGACAGGGACTACAATGAGCAGTTCTTC. Full variable domain (missing parts from reference TRBV9 and TRBJ2-1): DSGVTQTPKHLITATGQRVTLRCSPRSGDLSVYWYQQSLDQGLQFLIQYYNGEERAKGNILERFSAQQFPDLHSELNLSSLELGDSALYFCASSVWDRDYNEQFFGPGTRLTVL.

This clonotype turned up a few times. The chain is built from TRBV7-9 and TRBJ2-7; D is unresolved. Deletions cut 5 bases from V and 1 base from J, with 12 bases between. This CDR3 is built from 14 residues. CDR1 SEHNR and CDR2 FQNEAQ come from the germline V gene (reference sequence). DNA for the CDR3: TGTGCCAGCAGCACCGTGACCGATTCCTACGAGCAGTACTTC. Translation: CASSTVTDSYEQYF. Variable domain in full (rest from reference TRBV7-9 and TRBJ2-7): DTGVSQNPRHKITKRGQNVTFRCDPISEHNRLYWYRQTLGQGPEFLTYFQNEAQLEKSRLLSDRFSAERPKGSFSTLEIQRTEQGDSAMYLCASSTVTDSYEQYFGPGTRLTVT.

This chain links TRBV29-1 with TRBJ1-1; no firm D call. The V end lost 5 bases, the J end lost 0 bases, and 10 bases lay between the germline ends. Germline V gene data show CDR1 as SQVTM and CDR2 as ANQGSEA. This CDR3 has 13 amino acids. CDR3 amino acids: CSVTTFMNTEAFF. The CDR3, as DNA: TGCAGCGTTACGACGTTCATGAACACTGAAGCTTTCTTT.

This clonotype was found a few times. V gene TRBV12-3 or TRBV12-4 combines with J gene TRBJ1-6; D gene unclear. The germline V and J ends were trimmed by 4 bases and 10 bases, with 8 bases remaining between them. This CDR3 has 12 amino acids. This CDR3 is CASSSSDSPLHF. CDR3 bases: TGTGCCAGCAGTTCTTCAGACTCACCCCTCCACTTT.